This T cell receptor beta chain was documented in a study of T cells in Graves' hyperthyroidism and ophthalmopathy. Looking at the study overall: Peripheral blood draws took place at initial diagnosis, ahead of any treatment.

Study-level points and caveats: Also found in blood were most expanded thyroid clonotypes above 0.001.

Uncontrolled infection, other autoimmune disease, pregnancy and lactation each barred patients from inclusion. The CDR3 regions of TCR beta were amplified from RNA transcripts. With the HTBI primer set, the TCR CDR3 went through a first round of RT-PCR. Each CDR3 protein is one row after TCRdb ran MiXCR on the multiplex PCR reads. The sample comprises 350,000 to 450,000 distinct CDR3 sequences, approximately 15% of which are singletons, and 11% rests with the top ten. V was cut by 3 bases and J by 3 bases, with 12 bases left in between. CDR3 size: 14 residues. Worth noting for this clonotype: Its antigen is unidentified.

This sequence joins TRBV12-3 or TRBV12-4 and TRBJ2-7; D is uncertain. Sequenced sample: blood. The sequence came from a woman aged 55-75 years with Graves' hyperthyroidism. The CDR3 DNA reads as TGTGCCAGCAGTTTCCGCCATGGTTACTACGAGCAGTACTTC. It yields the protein CASSFRHGYYEQYF.